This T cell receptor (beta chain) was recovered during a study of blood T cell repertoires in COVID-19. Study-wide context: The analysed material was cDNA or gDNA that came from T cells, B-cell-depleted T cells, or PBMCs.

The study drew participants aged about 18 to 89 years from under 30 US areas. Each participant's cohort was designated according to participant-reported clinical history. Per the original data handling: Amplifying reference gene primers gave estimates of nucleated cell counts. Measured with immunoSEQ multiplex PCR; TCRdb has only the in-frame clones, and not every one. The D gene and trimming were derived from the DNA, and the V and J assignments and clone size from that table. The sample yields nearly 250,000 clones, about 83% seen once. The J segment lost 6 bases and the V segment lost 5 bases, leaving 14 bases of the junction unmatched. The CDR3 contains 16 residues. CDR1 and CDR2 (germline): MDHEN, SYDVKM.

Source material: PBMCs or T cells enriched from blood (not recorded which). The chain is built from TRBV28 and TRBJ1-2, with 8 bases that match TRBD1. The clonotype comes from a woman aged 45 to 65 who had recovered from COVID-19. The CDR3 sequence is CASSRLSRTGKNGYTF. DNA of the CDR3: TGTGCCAGCAGTCGCTTAAGCCGGACAGGGAAGAATGGCTACACCTTC.